The rows below give T cell receptor beta chains drawn from one sample of a study of CD8+CD57+ T cells in acquired aplastic anemia. TCRdb re-derived calls from the reads in MiXCR, one entry per CDR3 protein. This table holds approximately 300,000 distinct CDR3 sequences, under 65% found once. Sequencing used sorted CD4+, CD8+, or CD8+CD57+ T cells (not recorded which) from PBMCs. The receptors were gathered from a human donor with aplastic anemia. Both conserved end residues are part of each CDR3. The D gene is left open where the match is weak. Not all rows give a size; the values are once, few, many and, for expanded clones, a class.

j_call | v_call | d_call | clone_size | cdr3_aa | cdr3_nt
TRBJ2-2 | TRBV5-8 | - | - | CASSPRTRMNTGELFF | TGTGCCAGCAGCCCACGGACACGGATGAACACCGGGGAGCTGTTTTTT
TRBJ2-1 | TRBV24-1 | - | few | CATSERKGIDEQFF | TGTGCCACCAGTGAGCGGAAGGGGATAGATGAGCAGTTCTTC
TRBJ2-7 | TRBV7-2 | TRBD1 | once | CASSLVGQGRYEQYF | TGTGCCAGCAGCTTAGTTGGACAGGGTCGCTACGAGCAGTACTTC
TRBJ1-3 | TRBV7-8 | - | many | CASSLLSTELKGTIYF | TGTGCCAGCAGCTTATTATCAACAGAACTGAAAGGGACCATATATTTT
TRBJ1-3 | TRBV25-1 | - | many | CASCTGPTSGLSGNTIYF | TGTGCCAGCTGTACCGGACCTACCTCAGGACTCTCTGGAAACACCATATATTTT
TRBJ2-2 | TRBV14 | - | - | CASSELSTVELFF | TGTGCCAGCAGCGAATTAAGTACCGTGGAGCTGTTTTTT
TRBJ2-7 | TRBV2 | TRBD1 | few | CASSIPGQPYEQYF | TGTGCCAGCAGTATCCCGGGACAGCCCTACGAGCAGTACTTC
TRBJ1-1 | TRBV20-1 | - | - | CSAPAQGHGNTEAFF | TGCAGTGCCCCAGCTCAGGGGCACGGGAACACTGAAGCTTTCTTT
TRBJ1-1 | TRBV7-9 | - | - | CASSFQAMMNTEAFF | TGTGCCAGCAGCTTCCAGGCCATGATGAACACTGAAGCTTTCTTT
TRBJ1-5 | TRBV20-1 | TRBD1 | many | CSARGGQRNQPQHF | TGCAGTGCTAGGGGGGGACAGAGAAATCAGCCCCAGCATTTT
TRBJ2-5 | TRBV29-1 | - | - | CSVVKVPGFGETQYF | TGCAGCGTTGTTAAGGTCCCCGGTTTTGGAGAGACCCAGTACTTC
TRBJ2-1 | TRBV20-1 | TRBD2 | - | CAKSGSNEQFF | TGCGCGAAGAGCGGGAGTAATGAGCAGTTCTTC
TRBJ2-7 | TRBV4-3 | TRBD1 | - | CASSQPTGGSYEQYF | TGCGCCAGCAGCCAACCGACAGGGGGCTCCTACGAGCAGTACTTC
TRBJ1-2 | TRBV5-1 | TRBD1 | - | CASSLDRGGANYGYTF | TGCGCCAGCAGCTTGGACAGGGGGGGAGCTAACTATGGCTACACCTTC
TRBJ2-5 | TRBV11-2 | TRBD1 | - | CASSLNLGTEETQYF | TGTGCCAGCAGCCTCAACTTAGGGACAGAAGAGACCCAGTACTTC
TRBJ1-1 | TRBV9 | - | - | CASSVSNTEAFF | TGTGCCAGCAGCGTCTCGAACACTGAAGCTTTCTTT
TRBJ2-7 | TRBV19 | - | - | CASSHEGTQNYEQYF | TGTGCCAGTAGTCATGAGGGGACACAGAACTACGAGCAGTACTTC
TRBJ2-2 | TRBV6-9 | TRBD2 | - | CASSGGLAMTGELFF | TGTGCCAGCAGTGGGGGACTAGCGATGACCGGGGAGCTGTTTTTT
TRBJ1-6 | TRBV7-8 | - | - | CASSLRGRDSPLHF | TGTGCCAGCAGCTTGAGGGGAAGGGATTCACCCCTCCACTTT
TRBJ2-1 | TRBV2 | TRBD2 | - | CASSEERGGTYNEQFF | TGTGCCAGCAGTGAAGAGCGGGGGGGTACCTACAATGAGCAGTTCTTC
TRBJ2-2 | TRBV9 | - | few | CASSARGNTGELFF | TGTGCCAGCAGCGCCAGGGGCAACACCGGGGAGCTGTTTTTT
TRBJ2-7 | TRBV12-3/TRBV12-4 | TRBD2 | many | CASSPFAGAYEQYF | TGTGCCAGCAGCCCCTTCGCGGGAGCCTACGAGCAGTACTTC
TRBJ2-7 | TRBV5-1 | - | - | CASSGDALSYEQYF | TGCGCCAGCTCTGGGGATGCCCTCTCCTACGAGCAGTACTTC
TRBJ2-1 | TRBV19 | - | many | CASTHPSYNEQFF | TGTGCCAGTACCCACCCGTCCTACAATGAGCAGTTCTTC
TRBJ2-5 | TRBV10-2 | - | - | CASSGMETQYF | TGCGCCAGCAGTGGGATGGAGACCCAGTACTTC
TRBJ2-7 | TRBV10-3 | TRBD2 | - | CAIRGSGRVYEQYF | TGTGCCATCAGGGGGAGCGGGAGAGTGTACGAGCAGTACTTC
TRBJ1-6 | TRBV15 | TRBD1 | - | CATSSPQGQLNSPLHF | TGTGCCACCAGCAGTCCCCAGGGACAGCTCAATTCACCCCTCCACTTT
TRBJ1-5 | TRBV12-3/TRBV12-4 | - | - | CASTEGNQPQHF | TGTGCCAGCACCGAGGGCAATCAGCCCCAGCATTTT
TRBJ1-4 | TRBV7-8 | TRBD1 | - | CASSLAVLGQGMELFF | TGTGCCAGCAGCTTAGCAGTATTGGGACAGGGGATGGAACTGTTTTTT
TRBJ2-3 | TRBV27 | TRBD1 | - | CASSFQGAADTQYF | TGTGCCAGCAGTTTCCAGGGGGCGGCGGATACGCAGTATTTT
TRBJ1-6 | TRBV9 | TRBD1 | many | CASSLTGVNNSPLHF | TGTGCCAGCAGCCTGACAGGGGTAAATAATTCACCCCTCCACTTT
TRBJ2-7 | TRBV14 | TRBD1 | - | CASSPVQGANEQYF | TGTGCCAGCAGCCCCGTTCAGGGGGCTAACGAGCAGTACTTC
TRBJ2-2 | TRBV9 | - | few | CASSRLLGELFF | TGTGCCAGCAGCCGGCTTCTCGGGGAGCTGTTTTTT
TRBJ2-7 | TRBV10-3 | TRBD1 | once | CAVSNRGETYEQYF | TGTGCCGTCTCAAACAGGGGGGAAACCTACGAGCAGTACTTC
TRBJ1-2 | TRBV2 | - | - | CASGLTVQSILNYGYTF | TGTGCCAGCGGACTGACAGTGCAGTCCATCCTTAACTATGGCTACACCTTC
TRBJ2-1 | TRBV19 | TRBD2 | - | CARPGLAVNNEQFF | TGTGCCAGGCCGGGACTAGCGGTTAACAATGAGCAGTTCTTC